The present T cell receptor beta chain was sequenced within a study of blood T cell repertoires in COVID-19. For the study at large: COVID-19 samples collected from the United States, Italy and Spain covered acute and convalescent phases. The analysed material was cDNA or gDNA that came from T cells, B-cell-depleted T cells, or PBMCs.

Germline assignment: CDR1 MNHEY and CDR2 SMNVEV (reference sequence). This CDR3 region has 16 residues. The ends were cut back, 6 bases at V and 4 bases at J, with 19 bases in the middle. TCRdb's copy holds only in-frame clones and misses some; the assay was immunoSEQ multiplex PCR. The table records fewer than 250,000 clones, about 83% of them present only once. Sequencing used PBMCs or T cells enriched from blood (not recorded which). J is TRBJ1-3 and V is TRBV27; a weak D match, TRBD1 (5 bases). This clonotype originated in a middle-aged woman who had been exposed to COVID-19. The CDR3 sequence: CASSPSAGRLGNTIYF. CDR3 in DNA: TGTGCCAGCAGCCCCTCGGCAGGGCGGTTGGGAAACACCATATATTTT.